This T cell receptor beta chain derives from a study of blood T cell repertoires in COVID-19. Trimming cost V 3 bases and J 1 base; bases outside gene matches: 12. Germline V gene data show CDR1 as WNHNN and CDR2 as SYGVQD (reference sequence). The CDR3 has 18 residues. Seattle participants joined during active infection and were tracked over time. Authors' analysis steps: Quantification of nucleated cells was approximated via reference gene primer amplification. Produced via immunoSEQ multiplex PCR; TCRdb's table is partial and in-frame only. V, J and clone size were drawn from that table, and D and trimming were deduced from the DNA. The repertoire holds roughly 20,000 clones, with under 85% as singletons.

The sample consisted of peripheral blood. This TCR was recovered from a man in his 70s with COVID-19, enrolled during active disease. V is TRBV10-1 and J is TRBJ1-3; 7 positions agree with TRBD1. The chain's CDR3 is CASSEPLRDSESGNTIYF. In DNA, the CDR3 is TGCGCCAGCAGTGAACCCCTCCGGGACAGTGAATCTGGAAACACCATATATTTT.